This T cell receptor (beta chain) was captured in a study of T-cell memory formation after mild COVID-19. For the study at large: Clusters of TCRs were largely donor specific.

The CDR3 length is 12 residues. The germline V and J ends were trimmed by 3 bases and 3 bases, with 5 bases remaining between them. The germline V gene encodes CDR1 LGHNT and CDR2 FRNRAP. TCRdb reanalysed the 5' RACE reads using MiXCR and keeps one entry per CDR3 protein. The sample consists of fewer than 700,000 distinct CDR3 sequences, roughly 20% of them appearing once. This clonotype was observed a few times. Its cognate antigen is unknown. The study's findings and limits: What remained unconfirmed was the SARS-CoV-2 specificity of second-wave clones peaking on day 37. Shrinking CD4+ clones resided mostly in CM and EM, and CD8+ ones in EMRA. Pre-infection memory showed some responding clones, and this suggested that cross-reactive memory joined.

The sequenced sample was PBMCs or a T cell subset sorted from them (not recorded which). This chain connects TRBV12-5 to TRBJ1-2; no clear D gene. The origin of this receptor is an adult woman who had mild COVID-19 (a few samples of this study predate the infection). Cell type and time point are not known. CDR3 bases: TGTGCTAGTGGTTTTGAGGACTATGGCTACACCTTC. Translating gives CASGFEDYGYTF.